These T cell receptor beta chains were read from a single sample in a study of OX40 agonist ivuxolimab in advanced cancers. Data came from immunoSEQ multiplex PCR; TCRdb stores just in-frame clones and leaves some out. The sample shows about 67,000 clones, roughly 84% of them seen only once. The sequencing here drew on CD4+ or CD8+ T cells sorted from blood, taken in a trial of the OX40 agonist ivuxolimab. The receptors stem from an adult with an advanced solid tumor such as melanoma, head and neck, liver or kidney cancer. The CDR3 runs from the conserved cysteine through the conserved F or W. The order of the fields is J gene, clone size, V gene, D gene, CDR3 DNA, CDR3 protein. The D gene is left open where the match is weak. Size is omitted from some rows. Given values are once, few, many or a class for expanded clones.

J gene: TRBJ1-2
clone size: few
V gene: TRBV20-1
D gene: NA
CDR3 DNA: TGCAGTGCTACAGCTGACTATGGCTACACCTTC
CDR3 protein: CSATADYGYTF

J gene: TRBJ2-1
clone size: once
V gene: TRBV4-2
D gene: NA
CDR3 DNA: TGTGCCAGCAGCCAAGGTATCCTAGCGAATTCCTACAATGAGCAGTTCTTC
CDR3 protein: CASSQGILANSYNEQFF

J gene: TRBJ1-2
clone size: NA
V gene: TRBV19
D gene: NA
CDR3 DNA: TGTGCCAGTAGTAGGGGGGCAGGCCTATATGGCTACACCTTC
CDR3 protein: CASSRGAGLYGYTF

J gene: TRBJ2-2
clone size: few
V gene: TRBV4-3
D gene: TRBD2
CDR3 DNA: TGCGCCAGCAGCCCCCGAGCGGGGGTCTACACCGGGGAGCTGTTTTTT
CDR3 protein: CASSPRAGVYTGELFF

J gene: TRBJ2-2
clone size: NA
V gene: TRBV5-1
D gene: TRBD1
CDR3 DNA: TGCGCCAGCAGCCCCGGGACAGGGGGGACCGGGGAGCTGTTTTTT
CDR3 protein: CASSPGTGGTGELFF

J gene: TRBJ2-1
clone size: NA
V gene: TRBV11-3
D gene: NA
CDR3 DNA: TGTGCCAGCAGCTTGGGGGGGCCGACCTACAATGAGCAGTTCTTC
CDR3 protein: CASSLGGPTYNEQFF

J gene: TRBJ1-1
clone size: NA
V gene: TRBV6-1
D gene: TRBD1
CDR3 DNA: TGTGCCAGCAGTGCGCAGACAGGGGGGGTTTCTGAAGCTTTCTTT
CDR3 protein: CASSAQTGGVSEAFF

J gene: TRBJ1-3
clone size: NA
V gene: TRBV7-6
D gene: NA
CDR3 DNA: TGTGCCAGCAGCTTGGACAGCAGAAACACCATATATTTT
CDR3 protein: CASSLDSRNTIYF

J gene: TRBJ2-3
clone size: NA
V gene: TRBV29-1
D gene: TRBD2
CDR3 DNA: TGCAGCCTGGGGACTAGTTTGACAGATACGCAGTATTTT
CDR3 protein: CSLGTSLTDTQYF

J gene: TRBJ1-3
clone size: NA
V gene: TRBV5-4
D gene: NA
CDR3 DNA: TGTGCCAGCAGCTTGGCCGGGACCCCTGGAAACACCATATATTTT
CDR3 protein: CASSLAGTPGNTIYF

J gene: TRBJ2-7
clone size: NA
V gene: TRBV5-4
D gene: TRBD1
CDR3 DNA: TGTGCCAGCAGCCCAAAGGGGGGACAGGGAACCTACGAGCAGTACTTC
CDR3 protein: CASSPKGGQGTYEQYF

J gene: TRBJ1-3
clone size: NA
V gene: TRBV7-6
D gene: TRBD1
CDR3 DNA: TGTGCCAGCAGCTTAGTCGGGACAGGGGGTTTTGGAAACACCATATATTTT
CDR3 protein: CASSLVGTGGFGNTIYF

J gene: TRBJ1-1
clone size: NA
V gene: TRBV6-5
D gene: TRBD1
CDR3 DNA: TGTGCCAGCAGTACTATACGAGGGACAGGAGAAGCTTTCTTT
CDR3 protein: CASSTIRGTGEAFF

J gene: TRBJ1-2
clone size: once
V gene: TRBV19
D gene: NA
CDR3 DNA: TGTGCCAGTAGTATAGTAGGGACACAGTATGGCTACACCTTC
CDR3 protein: CASSIVGTQYGYTF

J gene: TRBJ2-3
clone size: once
V gene: TRBV5-1
D gene: TRBD1
CDR3 DNA: TGCGCCAGCAGCTACGGGACAGGGGGCTTAGATACGCAGTATTTT
CDR3 protein: CASSYGTGGLDTQYF

J gene: TRBJ2-2
clone size: NA
V gene: TRBV7-9
D gene: TRBD1
CDR3 DNA: TGTGCCAGCAGTTTGACAGGGGTCACCGGGGAGCTGTTTTTT
CDR3 protein: CASSLTGVTGELFF

J gene: TRBJ2-7
clone size: NA
V gene: TRBV14
D gene: NA
CDR3 DNA: TGTGCCAGCAGCCAAGAACGGGGAGGTTACGAGCAGTACTTC
CDR3 protein: CASSQERGGYEQYF

J gene: TRBJ2-2
clone size: NA
V gene: TRBV25-1
D gene: NA
CDR3 DNA: TGTGCCAGCAGTCAAGACAGAACCTCCGGGGAGCTGTTTTTT
CDR3 protein: CASSQDRTSGELFF

J gene: TRBJ2-3
clone size: NA
V gene: TRBV7-9
D gene: TRBD2
CDR3 DNA: TGTGCTCAAGCGGGGGGACTTAGCACAGATACGCAGTATTTT
CDR3 protein: CAQAGGLSTDTQYF

J gene: TRBJ1-2
clone size: NA
V gene: TRBV28
D gene: NA
CDR3 DNA: TGTGCCAGCAGCCCTACGACGGGTTTCTATGGCTACACCTTC
CDR3 protein: CASSPTTGFYGYTF